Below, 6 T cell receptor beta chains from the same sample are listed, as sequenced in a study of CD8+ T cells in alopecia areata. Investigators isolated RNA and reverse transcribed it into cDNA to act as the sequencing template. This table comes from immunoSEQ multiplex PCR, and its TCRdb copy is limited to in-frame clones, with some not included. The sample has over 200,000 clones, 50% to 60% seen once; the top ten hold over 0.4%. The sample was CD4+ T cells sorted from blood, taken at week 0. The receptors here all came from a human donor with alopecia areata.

The DNA of the CDR3 is TGTGCAAGTCGCTTAGTATGTATGGGGAATCAGCCCCAGCATTTT. It specifies CASRLVCMGNQPQHF. This rearrangement joins TRBV12-2 to TRBJ1-5. TRBV12-2 is a recognized pseudogene. The CDR3 loop spans 15 amino acids.

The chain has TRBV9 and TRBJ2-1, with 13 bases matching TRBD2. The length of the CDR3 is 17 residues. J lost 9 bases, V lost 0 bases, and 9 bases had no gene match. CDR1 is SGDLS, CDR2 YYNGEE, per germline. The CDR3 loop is CASSVAQLAGGQGEQFF. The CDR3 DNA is TGTGCCAGCAGCGTAGCCCAACTAGCGGGGGGGCAGGGTGAGCAGTTCTTC.

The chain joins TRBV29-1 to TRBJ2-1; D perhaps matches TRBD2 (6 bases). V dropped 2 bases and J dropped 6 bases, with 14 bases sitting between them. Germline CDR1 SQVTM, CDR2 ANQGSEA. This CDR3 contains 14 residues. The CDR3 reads CSVERLANRNEQFF. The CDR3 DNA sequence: TGCAGCGTTGAAAGGCTAGCGAACCGCAATGAGCAGTTCTTC.

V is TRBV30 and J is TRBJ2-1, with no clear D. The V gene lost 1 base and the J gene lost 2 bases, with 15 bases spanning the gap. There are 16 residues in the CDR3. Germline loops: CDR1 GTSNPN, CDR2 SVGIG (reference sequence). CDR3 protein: CAWSGGGAVTYNEQFF. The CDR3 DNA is TGTGCCTGGAGTGGAGGCGGCGCGGTGACCTACAATGAGCAGTTCTTC. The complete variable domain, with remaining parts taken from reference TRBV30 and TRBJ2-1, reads SQTIHQWPATLVQPVGSPLSLECTVEGTSNPNLYWYRQAAGRGLQLLFYSVGIGQISSEVPQNLSASRPQDRQFILSSKKLLLSDSGFYLCAWSGGGAVTYNEQFFGPGTRLTVL.

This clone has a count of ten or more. The CDR3 region is CASSYSPGQGRGGYTF. In DNA form, the CDR3 reads TGTGCCAGCAGTTATTCCCCTGGACAGGGGAGGGGAGGCTACACCTTC. The V gene is TRBV27, the J gene TRBJ1-2; 9 nucleotides match TRBD1. The junction had 14 bases not matched to a gene; V was cut back by 4 bases and J by 8 bases. The germline CDR1 and CDR2 sequences are MNHEY and SMNVEV (reference sequence). This CDR3 spans 16 amino acids.

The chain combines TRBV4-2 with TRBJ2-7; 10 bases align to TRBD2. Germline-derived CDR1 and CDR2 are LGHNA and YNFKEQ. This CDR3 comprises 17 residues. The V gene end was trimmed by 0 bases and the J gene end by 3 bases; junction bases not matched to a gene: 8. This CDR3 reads CASSQDPSGGFRYEQYF. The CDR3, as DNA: TGTGCCAGCAGCCAAGATCCTAGCGGGGGTTTCCGCTACGAGCAGTACTTC.